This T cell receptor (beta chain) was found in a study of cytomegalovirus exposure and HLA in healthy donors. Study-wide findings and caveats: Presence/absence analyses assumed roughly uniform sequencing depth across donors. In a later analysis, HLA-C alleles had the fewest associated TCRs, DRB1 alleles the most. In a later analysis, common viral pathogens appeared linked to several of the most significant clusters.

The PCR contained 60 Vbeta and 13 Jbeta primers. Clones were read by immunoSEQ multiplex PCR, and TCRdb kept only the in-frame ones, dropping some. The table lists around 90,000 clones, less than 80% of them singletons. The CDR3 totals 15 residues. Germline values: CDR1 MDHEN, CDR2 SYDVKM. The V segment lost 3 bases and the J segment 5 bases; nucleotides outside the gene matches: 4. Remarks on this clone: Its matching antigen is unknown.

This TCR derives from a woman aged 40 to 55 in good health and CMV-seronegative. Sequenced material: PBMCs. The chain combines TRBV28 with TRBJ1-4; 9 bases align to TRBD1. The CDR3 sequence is CASSFPTGGNEKLFF. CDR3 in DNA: TGTGCCAGCAGTTTCCCGACAGGGGGGAATGAAAAACTGTTTTTT.